The T cell receptor beta chain described here comes from a study of cytomegalovirus exposure and HLA in healthy donors. CDR1 MNHEY and CDR2 SVGAGI come from the germline V gene. The CDR3 runs 14 residues. Use of 60 Vbeta and 13 Jbeta primers characterized the PCR. Sequenced by immunoSEQ multiplex PCR; TCRdb stores in-frame clones only, minus some. The sample consists of 150,000 to 200,000 clones, 80% of them appearing once. The sample comprised PBMCs. The chain links TRBV6-5 to TRBJ2-5, with a tentative D call TRBD2 (6 bases). The tail of the sequence fits TRBJ2-7 better, so the J call may be wrong. The receptor was isolated from a girl aged 5-17 years in good health and CMV-seropositive. The CDR3 spells CASSYAGGSYEQYF. The CDR3 nucleotides read TGTGCCAGCAGTTACGCAGGAGGGTCCTACGAGCAGTACTTC.